These 17 T cell receptor beta chains came from one sample sequenced in a study of Graves' ophthalmopathy and Graves' hyperthyroidism. From RNA, the CDR3 regions of TCR beta chains were amplified and sequenced. HTBI-primed first-round RT-PCR preceded second-round multiplex PCR. TCRdb called the multiplex PCR reads again in MiXCR, with one record for every CDR3 protein. Of 400,000 to 500,000 distinct CDR3 sequences in the sample, 21% were seen once. Sequencing was performed on peripheral blood. These receptors all stem from a woman in her late teens or twenties with stable Graves' hyperthyroidism.

This clonotype came up a few times. The V gene is TRBV15, the J gene TRBJ2-5; D unclear. The CDR3 contains 14 residues. Trimming pared 1 base from V and 1 base from J, leaving 7 bases between. Germline V gene lookup returns CDR1 LNHNV and CDR2 YYDKDF (reference sequence). CDR3: CATSRVGSQETQYF. The CDR3 DNA reads as TGTGCCACCAGCAGAGTCGGCAGCCAAGAGACCCAGTACTTC.

This clonotype was counted between two and nine times. V gene TRBV7-3 combines with J gene TRBJ2-5, with D possibly TRBD1 on 8 matching bases. From germline, CDR1 is SGHTA and CDR2 FQGTGA. V was cut by 5 bases and J by 2 bases, with 18 bases left in between. The CDR3 spans 16 residues. The CDR3 protein is CASSPGQGGAQETQYF. For the CDR3, the DNA is TGTGCCAGCAGCCCCGGACAGGGAGGGGCTCAAGAGACCCAGTACTTC. Looking up the rest from reference TRBV7-3 and TRBJ2-5 gives the full variable domain: GAGVSQTPSNKVTEKGKYVELRCDPISGHTALYWYRQSLGQGPEFLIYFQGTGAADDSGLPNDRFFAVRPEGSVSTLKIQRTERGDSAVYLCASSPGQGGAQETQYFGPGTRLLVL.

The sample holds many counts of this clonotype. CDR3 sequence: CAWGRVEAFF. Written as DNA, the CDR3 is TGTGCCTGGGGTAGGGTTGAAGCTTTCTTT. The chain joins TRBV19 to TRBJ1-1; the D is unclear. The CDR3 loop spans 10 amino acids. Trimming took 11 bases from V and 7 from J, leaving 11 bases between them. Germline values: CDR1 LNHDA, CDR2 SQIVND (reference sequence).

This clonotype was found many times. The chain employs TRBV11-3 and TRBJ2-7, with 7 bases aligning to TRBD1. The germline V gene encodes CDR1 SGHNT and CDR2 YENEEA. V was clipped by 5 bases and J by 0 bases; unmatched bases: 4. The CDR3 covers 14 residues. The chain's CDR3 is CASSPGQASYEQYF. The CDR3, as DNA: TGTGCCAGCAGCCCCGGACAGGCCTCCTACGAGCAGTACTTC.

The chain uses TRBV27 and TRBJ2-7; D possibly corresponds to TRBD1 (6 bases). The germline V and J ends were trimmed by 6 bases and 2 bases, with 17 bases remaining between them. CDR3 length equals 15 residues. CDR1 and CDR2 (germline): MNHEY, SMNVEV (reference sequence). The DNA for the CDR3 is TGTGCCAGCAGCTTACAGGGCGTCTCACCCTACGAGCAGTACTTC. Its translation is CASSLQGVSPYEQYF.

This clonotype was observed many times. V usage is TRBV9 and J usage is TRBJ1-2, with TRBD1 matching 9 bases. After removal of 2 bases from V and 4 bases from J, the junction contained 6 bases not matched to a gene. Germline loops: CDR1 SGDLS, CDR2 YYNGEE. The CDR3 loop spans 15 amino acids. CDR3 amino acids: CASSVGTGTFYGYTF. The CDR3 DNA is TGTGCCAGCAGCGTCGGGACAGGGACTTTCTATGGCTACACCTTC.

This clonotype was recorded many times. The genes are TRBV24-1 and TRBJ2-7; D is perhaps TRBD2 (5 bases). Between the trimmed V and J ends, which lost 4 bases and 6 bases, there was a span of 9 bases. Germline loops: CDR1 KGHDR, CDR2 SFDVKD. This CDR3 has 12 residues. The DNA of the CDR3 is TGTGCCACCAGTGAATTGAGGGCCGAGCAGTACTTC. Translation: CATSELRAEQYF.

The table lists this clonotype with a few counts. The chain combines TRBV13 with TRBJ1-2; TRBD1 matches 7 bases. The CDR3 totals 14 residues. The V gene end was trimmed by 5 bases and the J gene end by 8 bases; junction bases not matched to a gene: 11. CDR1 and CDR2 from the germline V gene are PRHDT and FYEKMQ (reference sequence). CDR3 sequence reads: CASSMGGQSRGYTF. CDR3 nucleotide sequence: TGTGCCAGCAGCATGGGGGGACAGTCTCGAGGCTACACCTTC.

This clonotype occurred many times. The rearrangement uses TRBV7-2 and TRBJ1-3; D not certain. Trimming took 2 bases from V and 1 from J, leaving 6 bases between them. Germline CDR1 is SGHTA and CDR2 is FQGNSA. The CDR3 covers 14 residues. The CDR3 loop reads CASSLWGSGNTIYF. The CDR3, as DNA: TGTGCCAGCAGCTTATGGGGATCTGGAAACACCATATATTTT.

This clonotype was seen many times. This rearrangement joins TRBV6-2 or TRBV6-3 to TRBJ2-5, with 7 positions matching TRBD1. The CDR3 contains 13 residues. Germline CDR1 reads MNHEY; CDR2 reads SVGEGT. The J segment lost 3 bases and the V segment lost 6 bases, leaving 4 bases of the junction unmatched. CDR3 sequence: CASRATGEETQYF. The CDR3, as DNA: TGTGCCAGCAGAGCAACAGGGGAAGAGACCCAGTACTTC.

This clonotype was observed many times. The chain links TRBV28 to TRBJ1-5, with TRBD1 matching 7 bases. Germline CDR1 reads MDHEN; CDR2 reads SYDVKM. Unmatched junction bases numbered 3, after V lost 7 bases and J lost 3 bases. The CDR3 loop spans 13 amino acids. The DNA of the CDR3 is TGTGCCAGCAACGGGACAGTCAATCAGCCCCAGCATTTT. Translation gives CASNGTVNQPQHF.

The rearrangement links TRBV4-1 to TRBJ1-1, with 7 bases identical to TRBD1. Germline CDR1 is MGHRA and CDR2 is YSYEKL. The V segment lost 4 bases and the J segment 3 bases; nucleotides outside the gene matches: 11. The CDR3 is made up of 16 amino acids. CDR3 in amino acids: CASSLRSTGRDTEAFF. In nucleotides, the CDR3 is TGCGCCAGCAGCCTGAGGTCGACAGGGCGGGACACTGAAGCTTTCTTT.

The sample holds many counts of this clonotype. The chain carries TRBV12-3 or TRBV12-4 and TRBJ1-2, with 7 nucleotides matching TRBD1. V lost 3 bases to trimming and J lost 4 bases; unmatched junction nucleotides: 5. This CDR3 has 14 amino acids. This CDR3 is CASSFEGASYGYTF. In DNA, the CDR3 is TGTGCCAGCAGTTTTGAGGGGGCGAGCTATGGCTACACCTTC.

The rearrangement links TRBV20-1 to TRBJ2-5; 8 bases are shared with TRBD1. The CDR3 totals 14 residues. Germline CDR1 is DFQATT and CDR2 is SNEGSKA (reference sequence). J was trimmed by 5 bases and V by 1 base; bases with no gene match: 6. DNA for the CDR3: TGCAGTGCTAGAGTACCCAGGGGGCTGGAGACCCAGTACTTC. It translates to CSARVPRGLETQYF.

This clonotype was seen at least ten times. This chain links TRBV6-1 with TRBJ2-5; 10 bases align to TRBD2. This CDR3 region has 15 residues. With 5 bases clipped from V and 5 bases from J, the junction kept 8 bases outside the gene matches. The germline V gene encodes CDR1 MNHNS and CDR2 SASEGT. This chain's CDR3 is CASSPGLAETETQYF. The CDR3 DNA is TGTGCCAGCAGTCCTGGACTAGCGGAGACGGAGACCCAGTACTTC.

This clonotype has a count of ten or more. The V and J genes are TRBV6-1 and TRBJ1-5, with a tentative D call TRBD1 (6 bases). V lost 9 bases and J lost 6, with 12 bases in between. The CDR3 sequence is 12 residues long. Germline V lookup: CDR1 MNHNS, CDR2 SASEGT. The CDR3 sequence: CASSGVLQPQHF. CDR3 bases: TGTGCCAGTTCAGGGGTACTTCAGCCCCAGCATTTT.

The chain recombines TRBV28 with TRBJ2-2; 8 bases line up with TRBD2. V gave up 5 bases and J gave up 3 bases; unmatched junction bases: 8. The CDR3 spans 16 residues. Per the germline V gene, CDR1 is MDHEN and CDR2 is SYDVKM. DNA of the CDR3: TGTGCCAGCAGTGGACGGGGGGGCGGCGACACCGGGGAGCTGTTTTTT. It specifies CASSGRGGGDTGELFF.